This T cell receptor beta chain was recorded in a study of OX40 agonist ivuxolimab in advanced cancers. Background for the entire study: Ivuxolimab was an agonistic, fully human IgG2 monoclonal antibody directed against OX40 (CD134), a costimulatory receptor. Of the 50 to 55 patients in dose escalation, some 20 had hepatocellular carcinoma, about 15 had melanoma, 9 had renal cell carcinoma and 9 had head and neck cancer. Partial responses occurred in three dose-escalation patients: two with cutaneous melanoma and one with hepatocellular carcinoma. In the dose-escalation cohort, 82.7% of patients were male, and the mean age was approximately 60 years, with a range of about 23 to 80. Peripheral TCRbeta sequencing aimed to test whether ivuxolimab altered TCR sequence diversity and caused clonal T-cell expansion. Prior anti-PD-1, anti-PD-L1 or anti-CTLA-4 therapy was permitted, and less than 45% of dose-escalation patients had received checkpoint inhibitors. The paper reports the monotherapy dose-escalation portion (N = 52 patients) of the phase I ivuxolimab trial. Intravenous ivuxolimab was administered to patients every 2 weeks at six dose levels: 0.01, 0.1, 0.3, 1.5, 3 and 10 mg/kg.

Genomic DNA was isolated from the sorted cells so that the TCRbeta CDR3 region could be sequenced. TCRbeta CDR3 regions were sequenced using the immunoSEQ Assay. Not all clones reach the TCRdb copy of this immuneACCESS table, which keeps in-frame sequences only. Checked studies attribute under half of the gap to unresolved V genes and leave the rest unexplained. The sample table contains roughly 72,000 clones; only one count was recorded for roughly nine tenths of them. The top ten clonotypes cover roughly an eighth of the sample. As encoded in the germline V gene, CDR1 is MNHNS while CDR2 is SASEGT. Including cysteine and phenylalanine, the CDR3 has 14 amino acids. Only the CDR3 portion is preserved as DNA: 42 bases, with reading frame beginning at the first base. V is cut by 6 bases and J by 0 bases, and the space between the germline ends is 9 bases. Broad study findings and their caveats: The antigen specificity of the clonally expanded peripheral T cells was not determined. Low levels of normalized T-cell clonal expansion were also shown by some nonresponding patients. On average, CD8+ T cells showed more expanded clones than CD4+ T cells after ivuxolimab. At doses of 0.1 to 3.0 mg/kg, clonal expansion of both CD4+ and CD8+ T cells in blood was seen between baseline and week 6. In the 0.1-3.0 mg/kg groups, partial responders were among the patients with the lowest normalized peripheral clonal expansion, particularly in CD8+ T cells.

Patients with a history of autoimmune disease or receiving systemic immunosuppression were excluded from the trial. Peripheral blood for TCR sequencing was collected from all dose cohorts at baseline, on cycle 4 day 1, and on cycle 7 day 1. Samples were obtained from an open-label, multicenter, first-in-human phase I dose-escalation trial of ivuxolimab. Adults with locally advanced or metastatic head and neck squamous cell, hepatocellular, melanoma or renal cell carcinoma were enrolled in the trial. CD4+ and CD8+ T cells were sorted separately from peripheral blood before TCR sequencing. This clone occurred once. Its binding antigen is unknown. No base-level quality is on record; no much larger clone is a single base apart.

The sample consisted of CD4+ or CD8+ T cells sorted from blood, taken in a trial of the OX40 agonist ivuxolimab. This TCR derives from an adult with an advanced solid tumor such as melanoma, head and neck, liver or kidney cancer. The chain is made from TRBV6-1 and TRBJ1-5; the D segment cannot be called with confidence. The CDR3 amino acid sequence is: CASRLTGSNQPQHF. Here is the DNA: TGTGCCAGCAGGCTGACGGGTAGCAATCAGCCCCAGCATTTT.